Presented here are 8 T cell receptor beta chains from one specimen sequenced in a study of blood T cell repertoires in COVID-19. Using immunoSEQ multiplex PCR, the repertoire was profiled, and TCRdb retains in-frame clones only, with some absent. The sample has some 120,000 clones, around nine tenths seen once; the top ten hold approximately 2.3%. The specimen was peripheral blood. These receptor sequences come from a woman aged 45-65 years with acute or convalescent COVID-19.

V is TRBV3-1 (or the pseudogene TRBV3-2) and J is TRBJ2-5; tentatively, D is TRBD2 (5 bases). V was cut by 1 base and J by 5 bases, with 8 bases left in between. CDR1 and CDR2 from the germline V gene are LGHDT and YNNKEL (reference sequence). This CDR3 is built from 13 residues. CDR3 region: CASSQVRGETQYF. Written as DNA, the CDR3 is TGTGCCAGCAGCCAAGTAAGAGGGGAGACCCAGTACTTC.

The rearrangement joins TRBV9 to TRBJ2-3; 7 bases are shared with TRBD2. Germline CDR1 and CDR2: SGDLS and YYNGEE. This CDR3 spans 16 amino acids. V lost 1 base and J lost 0; bases outside the gene matches: 5. The CDR3 DNA is TGTGCCAGCAGCGTACATGGGGGGGGAAGCACAGATACGCAGTATTTT. Amino acid sequence: CASSVHGGGSTDTQYF.

Here the CDR3 DNA reads TGTGCCAGTTCGGACAGGGGTAATGAAAAACTGTTTTTT. Amino acids: CASSDRGNEKLFF. The V gene is TRBV19, the J gene TRBJ1-4; 9 nucleotides match TRBD1. CDR1 LNHDA and CDR2 SQIVND come from the germline V gene (reference sequence). The trim removed 8 bases at V and 4 bases at J, leaving 2 bases unmatched. This CDR3 is built from 13 residues.

This chain uses TRBV12-5 with TRBJ2-1, with D tentatively TRBD1 (5 bases). Germline CDR1 is LGHNT and CDR2 is FRNRAP. The CDR3 contains 14 residues. Trimming cost V 2 bases and J 7 bases, with 12 bases left between them. The CDR3 loop is CASGLSPGKNEQFF. The CDR3 coding sequence is TGTGCTAGTGGTTTGTCCCCAGGGAAGAATGAGCAGTTCTTC. The variable domain in full, with the rest retrieved from reference TRBV12-5 and TRBJ2-1, is DARVTQTPRHKVTEMGQEVTMRCQPILGHNTVFWYRQTMMQGLELLAYFRNRAPLDDSGMPKDRFSAEMPDATLATLKIQPSEPRDSAVYFCASGLSPGKNEQFFGPGTRLTVL.

The V call is TRBV11-2, the J call TRBJ2-3; 8 bases agree with TRBD2. V lost 5 bases, J lost 1 base, and 8 bases stayed unmatched. The CDR3 runs 16 residues. In germline, CDR1 is SGHAT, CDR2 FQNNGV. The CDR3 nucleotides are TGTGCCAGCAGCCCTCGGGGAGCGGGAGGCACAGATACGCAGTATTTT. It translates to CASSPRGAGGTDTQYF.

The rearrangement uses TRBV4-3 and TRBJ2-2; 10 bases match TRBD2. This CDR3 comprises 19 residues. CDR1 and CDR2 from the germline V gene are LGHNA and YSLEER. V shed 0 bases, J shed 0 bases, and the junction held 7 bases outside the gene matches. This chain's CDR3 is CASSQDQRAGGPNTGELFF. CDR3 DNA: TGCGCCAGCAGCCAAGATCAGAGAGCGGGAGGGCCGAACACCGGGGAGCTGTTTTTT.

The gene calls are TRBV5-1 and TRBJ1-1, with D possibly matching TRBD1 (6 bases). CDR3 size: 15 residues. Germline V gives CDR1 SGHRS, CDR2 YFSETQ. V lost 0 bases and J lost 4, with 13 bases in between. The CDR3 region is CASSLAQGWGTEAFF. The CDR3 DNA follows: TGCGCCAGCAGCTTGGCACAGGGCTGGGGCACTGAAGCTTTCTTT.

The genes are TRBV30 and TRBJ1-5, with unresolved D. CDR3 length equals 12 residues. The germline V gene has CDR1 GTSNPN and CDR2 SVGIG (reference sequence). V was cut by 3 bases and J by 4 bases, with 7 bases left in between. CDR3 sequence (DNA): TGTGCCTGGAGCACGGGGAATCAGCCCCAGCATTTT. Translating it yields CAWSTGNQPQHF.